The 24 T cell receptor beta chains given below trace back to one sample, sequenced in a study of PD-L1 blockade in urothelial cancer. Data came from immunoSEQ multiplex PCR; TCRdb stores just in-frame clones and leaves some out. Here the sample spans some 25,000 clones, roughly 84% being singletons. The source was PBMCs, collected around atezolizumab (anti-PD-L1) treatment. The origin of the receptors is a man in his sixties or seventies with urothelial cancer.

This clone was found a few times. The J gene is TRBJ2-2, the V gene TRBV5-1, with 7 positions matching TRBD1. CDR3 length: 14 amino acids. Per germline, CDR1 SGHRS and CDR2 YFSETQ. The V gene end was trimmed by 3 bases and the J gene end by 4 bases; junction bases not matched to a gene: 3. The CDR3 is CASSSGQPTGELFF. CDR3 DNA: TGCGCCAGCAGCTCGGGACAGCCCACCGGGGAGCTGTTTTTT.

The chain recombines TRBV4-1 with TRBJ1-1, with 7 bases fitting TRBD1. Losses at the gene ends were 2 bases for V and 4 bases for J; bases not matched to a gene: 7. CDR1 MGHRA and CDR2 YSYEKL come from the germline V gene. There are 15 residues in the CDR3. The CDR3 protein is CASSQPLQGTTEAFF. The CDR3 DNA reads as TGCGCCAGCAGCCAACCGTTACAGGGGACCACTGAAGCTTTCTTT.

The V and J genes are TRBV7-9 and TRBJ1-2; D may be TRBD1 (6 bases). This CDR3 has 16 amino acids. Germline V gene sequence: CDR1 SEHNR, CDR2 FQNEAQ (reference sequence). Between the trimmed V and J ends, which lost 1 base and 2 bases, there was a span of 14 bases. The CDR3 nucleotides are TGTGCCAGCAGCTTAGTCGACAGGCCCTTCAACTATGGCTACACCTTC. This sequence encodes CASSLVDRPFNYGYTF.

The chain uses TRBV18 and TRBJ1-1; the D gene is possibly TRBD1 (6 bases). Germline lookup yields CDR1 KGHSH and CDR2 LQKENI. This CDR3 is built from 13 residues. V lost 6 bases and J lost 6, with 14 bases in between. The CDR3 DNA is TGTGCCAGCTCTCGGGGGGGCCGGGCTGAAGCTTTCTTT. The encoded protein is CASSRGGRAEAFF. Complete variable domain (other parts from reference TRBV18 and TRBJ1-1): NAGVMQNPRHLVRRRGQEARLRCSPMKGHSHVYWYRQLPEEGLKFMVYLQKENIIDESGMPKERFSAEFPKEGPSILRIQQVVRGDSAAYFCASSRGGRAEAFFGQGTRLTVV.

The chain has TRBV28 and TRBJ2-7, with TRBD1 matching 7 bases. Germline CDR1 and CDR2: MDHEN and SYDVKM. The length of the CDR3 is 13 residues. With 7 bases clipped from V and 1 base from J, the junction kept 4 bases outside the gene matches. The CDR3 DNA follows: TGTGCCAGCAAACCGGGACAGTCCTACGAGCAGTACTTC. This sequence encodes CASKPGQSYEQYF.

The rearrangement joins TRBV15 to TRBJ2-7; 10 bases fit TRBD2. The trim removed 6 bases at V and 3 bases at J, leaving 8 bases unmatched. Germline V gene sequence: CDR1 LNHNV, CDR2 YYDKDF (reference sequence). The CDR3 extends over 15 amino acids. This CDR3 reads CATSGGASGGYEQYF. In DNA form, the CDR3 reads TGTGCCACCAGTGGGGGGGCTAGCGGGGGCTACGAGCAGTACTTC.

The chain recombines TRBV28 with TRBJ2-7; 12 nucleotides line up with TRBD2. After removal of 7 bases from V and 6 bases from J, the junction contained 13 bases not matched to a gene. The CDR3 has 16 amino acids. Germline CDR1 reads MDHEN; CDR2 reads SYDVKM. CDR3 in DNA: TGTGCCAGCACCCAGACAGGCCCGGGACTAGCGGGCGAGCAGTACTTC. Translation gives CASTQTGPGLAGEQYF.

This CDR3 is CASSRLGDQPQHF. The DNA of the CDR3 is TGTGCCAGTAGTAGGTTGGGAGATCAGCCCCAGCATTTT. The chain carries TRBV19 and TRBJ1-5; D is uncertain. V dropped 4 bases and J dropped 5 bases, with 9 bases sitting between them. Per the germline V gene, CDR1 is LNHDA and CDR2 is SQIVND (reference sequence). The CDR3 length is 13 residues.

The chain links TRBV9 to TRBJ2-5, with D unresolved. The CDR3 loop spans 14 amino acids. Germline CDR1 SGDLS, CDR2 YYNGEE. Trimming took off 1 base at V and 1 base at J, with 8 bases between the two ends. In nucleotides, the CDR3 is TGTGCCAGCAGCGTATCGTCTACCCAAGAGACCCAGTACTTC. Translated, it gives CASSVSSTQETQYF.

The genes are TRBV7-8 and TRBJ2-1, with TRBD1 identical over 7 bases. The germline V gene has CDR1 SGHVS and CDR2 FQNEAQ. Germline trimming cut 8 bases from V and 5 bases from J; bases unmatched to any gene: 12. CDR3 length: 15 residues. The DNA for the CDR3 is TGTGCCAGCGGGCAGGGGGTTCTAACCAACAATGAGCAGTTCTTC. Encoded protein: CASGQGVLTNNEQFF.

The V and J genes are TRBV2 and TRBJ2-2; TRBD1 matches 9 bases. This CDR3 contains 15 residues. Trimming took 5 bases from V and 0 from J; bases not matched to a gene: 1. Germline CDR1 reads SNHLY; CDR2 reads FYNNEI. The CDR3 nucleotides are TGTGCCAGCAGTCGGGACAGGGCGAACACCGGGGAGCTGTTTTTT. Its translation is CASSRDRANTGELFF.

The rearrangement uses TRBV5-1 and TRBJ1-2; 9 bases map to TRBD1. Germline CDR1 SGHRS, CDR2 YFSETQ. After removal of 0 bases from V and 4 bases from J, the junction contained 13 bases not matched to a gene. The CDR3 has 18 amino acids. For the CDR3, the DNA is TGCGCCAGCAGCTTGGCCGCGGACAGGGGTCGAAGGGGCTATGGCTACACCTTC. As protein: CASSLAADRGRRGYGYTF. Variable domain in full (rest from reference TRBV5-1 and TRBJ1-2): KAGVTQTPRYLIKTRGQQVTLSCSPISGHRSVSWYQQTPGQGLQFLFEYFSETQRNKGNFPGRFSGRQFSNSRSEMNVSTLELGDSALYLCASSLAADRGRRGYGYTFGSGTRLTVV.

This rearrangement joins TRBV7-6 to TRBJ1-5; 10 nucleotides match TRBD1. The CDR3 runs 13 residues. V lost 4 bases, J lost 8 bases, and 2 bases stayed unmatched. Germline CDR1 reads SGHVS; CDR2 reads FNYEAQ. The CDR3 sequence: CASSWDRGEPQHF. Here the CDR3 DNA reads TGTGCCAGCAGCTGGGACAGGGGAGAGCCCCAGCATTTT.

The chain has TRBV5-1 and TRBJ2-1; TRBD2 agrees at 10 bases. CDR1 and CDR2 (germline): SGHRS, YFSETQ. With 0 bases clipped from V and 8 bases from J, the junction kept 5 bases outside the gene matches. The CDR3 has 15 amino acids. The CDR3 loop reads CASSLGTSGPDEQFF. CDR3 sequence (DNA): TGCGCCAGCAGCTTGGGGACTAGCGGCCCGGATGAGCAGTTCTTC.

The gene calls are TRBV19 and TRBJ2-3; D is possibly TRBD1 (5 bases). This CDR3 contains 15 residues. Per the germline V gene, CDR1 is LNHDA and CDR2 is SQIVND (reference sequence). V lost 4 bases and J 0 bases, leaving 11 bases between the germline ends. The CDR3 here is CASSTTASSTDTQYF. Written as DNA, the CDR3 is TGTGCCAGTAGTACGACAGCCTCTAGCACAGATACGCAGTATTTT.

This sequence joins TRBV14 and TRBJ1-4, with a possible D match to TRBD1 (5 bases). Between the trimmed V and J ends, which lost 3 bases and 2 bases, there was a span of 31 bases. The CDR3 spans 22 residues. Germline CDR1 reads SGHDN; CDR2 reads FVKESK. The CDR3 here is CASSQGFTQAGRALATNEKLFF. Here the CDR3 DNA reads TGTGCCAGCAGCCAGGGATTCACACAGGCGGGGAGGGCTTTAGCGACTAATGAAAAACTGTTTTTT.

The rearrangement uses TRBV5-6 and TRBJ2-5; the match to TRBD2 covers 13 bases. V was pared by 3 bases and J by 5 bases, with 7 bases of the junction left unmatched. The CDR3 extends over 16 amino acids. The germline V gene encodes CDR1 SGHDT and CDR2 YYEEEE. Written as DNA, the CDR3 is TGTGCCAGCAGCTGGTTGACTAGCGGGAGGCATGAGACCCAGTACTTC. Translated, it gives CASSWLTSGRHETQYF. The complete variable domain, with remaining parts taken from reference TRBV5-6 and TRBJ2-5, reads DAGVTQSPTHLIKTRGQQVTLRCSPKSGHDTVSWYQQALGQGPQFIFQYYEEEERQRGNFPDRFSGHQFPNYSSELNVNALLLGDSALYLCASSWLTSGRHETQYFGPGTRLLVL.

The chain uses TRBV6-1 and TRBJ1-5; no clear D gene. CDR1 is MNHNS, CDR2 SASEGT, per germline. V was shortened by 2 bases and J by 7 bases, with 12 bases between the two germline ends. CDR3 size: 14 residues. The CDR3 spells CASSETHPEQPQHF. The CDR3 coding sequence is TGTGCCAGCAGTGAAACCCATCCGGAGCAGCCCCAGCATTTT.

In its sample, this clone was seen a few times. The chain combines TRBV21-1 with TRBJ2-1; TRBD2, the table's D call, lacks a check against the DNA. TRBV21-1 represents a pseudogene. CDR3 length equals 16 residues. CDR3 protein: CASSLSGRGVYNEQFF. Written as DNA, the CDR3 is TGTGCCAGCAGCCTTTCTGGGAGGGGCGTCTACAATGAGCAGTTCTTC.

The rearrangement uses TRBV28 and TRBJ2-3; D might be TRBD2 (5 bases). Germline loops: CDR1 MDHEN, CDR2 SYDVKM. The CDR3 has 16 residues. Trimming left V 3 bases short and J 0 bases short, with 13 bases between. The CDR3 region has the DNA TGTGCCAGCAGTTTGTGGGCGGGCAGAAGCACAGATACGCAGTATTTT. Translation: CASSLWAGRSTDTQYF.

The count of this clone is one. J is TRBJ1-2 and V is TRBV29-1, with TRBD1 as a possible D gene (6 bases). Germline lookup yields CDR1 SQVTM and CDR2 ANQGSEA. V gave up 6 bases and J gave up 2 bases, with 16 bases separating them. The CDR3 consists of 14 residues. This CDR3 reads CSVETGWGNYGYTF. CDR3 bases: TGCAGCGTAGAAACAGGGTGGGGCAACTATGGCTACACCTTC.

The table lists this clone with a few counts. The J gene is TRBJ2-1, the V gene TRBV2; possible D gene TRBD2, 6 bases. Germline values: CDR1 SNHLY, CDR2 FYNNEI. Trimming removed 7 bases from V and 0 bases from J, with 25 bases in between. The CDR3 covers 19 residues. DNA of the CDR3: TGTGCCAGCAAAGGTCCCCGACTAATCGGGAGCCGCTCCTACAATGAGCAGTTCTTC. This translates into CASKGPRLIGSRSYNEQFF.

This clone was seen a few times. The CDR3 protein is CAIRTGSNLNTEAFF. As DNA, the CDR3 is TGTGCCATCAGGACAGGGTCAAATTTGAACACTGAAGCTTTCTTT. This sequence joins TRBV10-3 and TRBJ1-1; 7 bases map to TRBD1. J gave up 0 bases and V 6 bases, and 7 bases lay outside the gene matches. CDR1 is ENHRY, CDR2 SYGVKD, per germline. This CDR3 has 15 residues.

V gene TRBV7-2 combines with J gene TRBJ2-1; 10 bases are a match to TRBD2. CDR3 length: 17 residues. Germline V lookup: CDR1 SGHTA, CDR2 FQGNSA. Trimming at V came to 2 bases and at J to 0 bases, leaving 4 bases not matched to a gene. The CDR3 loop is CASSLTSGKSSYNEQFF. In DNA form, the CDR3 reads TGTGCCAGCAGCTTAACTAGCGGGAAGAGCTCCTACAATGAGCAGTTCTTC.